The 27 T cell receptor beta chains in this list originate from one sample, sequenced in a study of blood T cell repertoires in COVID-19 (dated by TCRdb to about 2020). Receptor amplification or capture employed the immunoSEQ multiplex PCR assay. Not all clones reach the TCRdb copy of this immuneACCESS table, which keeps in-frame sequences only. Checked studies attribute under half of the gap to unresolved V genes and leave the rest unexplained. This sample holds 130,000 or so clones; about 85% were observed only once. Approximately 4% of the sample is in the top ten clones. Material: peripheral blood. All receptors come from a human donor in a cohort sampled during active COVID-19.

The chain links TRBV28 to TRBJ1-3, with TRBD1 matching 9 bases. CDR1 is MDHEN and CDR2 is SYDVKM in the germline V gene. The CDR3 covers 12 residues. CDR3: CVSGTGKNTIYF. DNA of the CDR3: TGTGTCTCCGGGACAGGGAAAAACACCATATATTTT. The entire variable domain, with the rest obtained from reference TRBV28 and TRBJ1-3, is as follows: DVKVTQSSRYLVKRTGEKVFLECVQDMDHENMFWYRQDPGLGLRLIYFSYDVKMKEKGDIPEGYSVSREKKERFSLILESASTNQTSMYLCVSGTGKNTIYFGEGSWLTVV.

Regarding this clone: Other DNA sequences in the sample encode the same CDR3. V gene TRBV7-8 combines with J gene TRBJ2-3; 13 bases match TRBD2. Germline V gene data show CDR1 as SGHVS and CDR2 as FQNEAQ. The CDR3 sequence is 16 residues long. J was trimmed by 2 bases and V by 3 bases; bases with no gene match: 2. CDR3 nucleotide sequence: TGTGCCAGCAGCTTGGGACTAGCGGGGAACACAGATACGCAGTATTTT. Translation gives CASSLGLAGNTDTQYF.

The CDR3 DNA is TGTGCCAGCAGCTTAGGGCCGGCAGGCGAGCAGTACTTC. It is translated as CASSLGPAGEQYF. The chain is built from TRBV7-3 and TRBJ2-7; unclear D gene. The germline V gene encodes CDR1 SGHTA and CDR2 FQGTGA. Between the trimmed V and J ends, which lost 2 bases and 6 bases, there was a span of 11 bases. The CDR3 contains 13 residues.

Here the CDR3 reads CASSELGQGAGRPQHF. The CDR3 nucleotides read TGTGCCAGCAGTGAACTCGGGCAGGGGGCGGGTCGGCCCCAGCATTTT. The genes are TRBV6-1 and TRBJ1-5, with 8 bases fitting TRBD1. The CDR3 has 16 residues. The germline V gene has CDR1 MNHNS and CDR2 SASEGT. Losses at the gene ends were 2 bases for V and 9 bases for J; bases not matched to a gene: 12.

The chain combines TRBV4-3 with TRBJ2-2; a possible D gene is TRBD2 (5 bases). CDR1 LGHNA and CDR2 YSLEER come from the germline V gene. CDR3 length: 16 residues. V shed 3 bases and J shed 4 bases, with 15 bases lying between them. CDR3 in DNA: TGCGCCAGCAGCCAGGGCCCTACTAGGGTCACCGGGGAGCTGTTTTTT. Encoded protein: CASSQGPTRVTGELFF.

This clone was detected only once. This sequence joins TRBV24-1 and TRBJ1-2, with a weak D call TRBD1 (5 bases). Deletions cut 5 bases from V and 4 bases from J, with 10 bases between. Germline V gene sequence: CDR1 KGHDR, CDR2 SFDVKD. This CDR3 region has 13 residues. The CDR3 sequence: CATSAGFSYGYTF. The DNA for the CDR3 is TGTGCCACCAGTGCAGGGTTTAGCTATGGCTACACCTTC.

This chain uses TRBV3-1 (or the pseudogene TRBV3-2) with TRBJ2-1; 7 nucleotides agree with TRBD2. Trimming at V came to 1 base and at J to 5 bases, leaving 2 bases not matched to a gene. From germline, CDR1 is LGHDT and CDR2 YNNKEL (reference sequence). This CDR3 is built from 14 residues. The CDR3 coding sequence is TGTGCCAGCAGCCAAGTTGCGGGGGACAATGAGCAGTTCTTC. Translating it yields CASSQVAGDNEQFF.

V gene TRBV19 combines with J gene TRBJ2-3, with TRBD2 matching 7 bases. CDR3 size: 15 residues. Germline V gene sequence: CDR1 LNHDA, CDR2 SQIVND (reference sequence). The V segment lost 5 bases and the J segment 0 bases; nucleotides outside the gene matches: 5. CDR3 sequence: CASSLSGTSTDTQYF. CDR3 DNA: TGTGCCAGTAGTTTAAGCGGGACTAGCACAGATACGCAGTATTTT.

V is TRBV18 and J is TRBJ2-5; no firm D call. V lost 1 base and J lost 2, with 8 bases in between. The CDR3 consists of 14 residues. The germline V gene has CDR1 KGHSH and CDR2 LQKENI. CDR3 residues: CASSPQTDQETQYF. CDR3 DNA sequence: TGTGCCAGCTCACCACAAACAGATCAAGAGACCCAGTACTTC. The full variable domain, with the rest looked up from reference TRBV18 and TRBJ2-5, is NAGVMQNPRHLVRRRGQEARLRCSPMKGHSHVYWYRQLPEEGLKFMVYLQKENIIDESGMPKERFSAEFPKEGPSILRIQQVVRGDSAAYFCASSPQTDQETQYFGPGTRLLVL.

This clone was seen once. This chain joins TRBV29-1 and TRBJ2-1; 9 nucleotides align to TRBD2. This CDR3 contains 18 residues. V was pared by 4 bases and J by 9 bases, with 22 bases of the junction left unmatched. Germline V lookup: CDR1 SQVTM, CDR2 ANQGSEA. The CDR3: CSVGGFAGGGLGFSEQFF. In nucleotides, the CDR3 is TGCAGCGTTGGGGGATTCGCGGGAGGGGGACTGGGGTTTAGTGAGCAGTTCTTC.

V is TRBV3-1 (or the pseudogene TRBV3-2) and J is TRBJ1-1; 8 positions agree with TRBD1. This CDR3 region has 14 residues. The V segment lost 1 base and the J segment 5 bases; nucleotides outside the gene matches: 3. Germline V CDR1 and CDR2: LGHDT, YNNKEL (reference sequence). The CDR3 here is CASSQVRGLTEAFF. The CDR3 bases are TGTGCCAGCAGCCAAGTCAGGGGGCTGACTGAAGCTTTCTTT.

In the case of this clone: One end of the junction fails to match germline, which may point to a read error. V is TRBV7-9 and J is TRBJ2-5, with D perhaps matching TRBD1 (7 bases). Germline CDR1 SEHNR, CDR2 FQNEAQ (reference sequence). There are 13 residues in the CDR3. In nucleotides, the CDR3 is TGTGCCAGCAGCCCCGAGGGGGCGGGGCCGGTGGACTTC. Translation gives CASSPEGAGPVDF.

The V call is TRBV7-9, the J call TRBJ2-7; 10 bases agree with TRBD2. CDR1 SEHNR and CDR2 FQNEAQ come from the germline V gene (reference sequence). This CDR3 is 13 amino acids long. V trimming: 8 bases; J trimming: 5 bases; junction bases outside the gene matches: 6. The CDR3 region is CASGIAGGNEQYV. The CDR3 bases are TGTGCCAGCGGAATAGCGGGAGGAAACGAGCAGTACGTC.

V usage is TRBV6-6 and J usage is TRBJ2-2; 16 nucleotides align to TRBD2. The CDR3 has 21 residues. J gave up 2 bases and V 5 bases, and 14 bases lay outside the gene matches. Germline V gene sequence: CDR1 MNHNY, CDR2 SVGAGI (reference sequence). CDR3 nucleotides: TGTGCCAGCAGTCCGGCGGTCCCGGGACTAGCGGGGGGGCCCAACACCGGGGAGCTGTTTTTT. Translated, it gives CASSPAVPGLAGGPNTGELFF.

The J gene is TRBJ1-2, the V gene TRBV18, with a tentative D call TRBD1 (5 bases). CDR3 length: 15 residues. Germline V gene lookup returns CDR1 KGHSH and CDR2 LQKENI. Trimming took 2 bases from V and 8 from J, leaving 18 bases between them. The CDR3: CASSPSGRTGGGYTF. As DNA, the CDR3 is TGTGCCAGCTCACCAAGTGGGAGGACCGGGGGAGGCTACACCTTC. Full variable domain (remainder filled in from reference TRBV18 and TRBJ1-2): NAGVMQNPRHLVRRRGQEARLRCSPMKGHSHVYWYRQLPEEGLKFMVYLQKENIIDESGMPKERFSAEFPKEGPSILRIQQVVRGDSAAYFCASSPSGRTGGGYTFGSGTRLTVV.

The chain couples TRBV5-4 to TRBJ1-2; no clear D. V gave up 4 bases and J gave up 4 bases, with 20 bases separating them. The CDR3 totals 16 residues. The germline V gene has CDR1 SGHNT and CDR2 YYREEE (reference sequence). The CDR3 coding sequence is TGTGCCAGCAGCACAGTATGGCAGAAAGACCGCTATGGCTACACCTTC. Translation: CASSTVWQKDRYGYTF.

The chain couples TRBV5-8 to TRBJ1-1, with D possibly being TRBD1 (6 bases). The CDR3 loop spans 14 amino acids. In germline, CDR1 is SGHTS, CDR2 YDEGEE. The V gene lost 4 bases and the J gene lost 0 bases, with 10 bases spanning the gap. The CDR3 nucleotides read TGTGCCAGCAGCCCCCGACAGGTGAACACTGAAGCTTTCTTT. Translating gives CASSPRQVNTEAFF. The entire variable domain, with the rest obtained from reference TRBV5-8 and TRBJ1-1, is as follows: EAGVTQSPTHLIKTRGQQATLRCSPISGHTSVYWYQQALGLGLQFLLWYDEGEERNRGNFPPRFSGRQFPNYSSELNVNALELEDSALYLCASSPRQVNTEAFFGQGTRLTVV.

The chain is built from TRBV9 and TRBJ1-1; TRBD1 agrees at 7 bases. Germline loops: CDR1 SGDLS, CDR2 YYNGEE. V trimming: 3 bases; J trimming: 5 bases; junction bases outside the gene matches: 7. The CDR3 is 14 amino acids. The CDR3 is CASSARGSGTEAFF. Here the CDR3 DNA reads TGTGCCAGCAGCGCCAGGGGGTCTGGGACTGAAGCTTTCTTT. Based on the CDR3 plus reference TRBV9 and TRBJ1-1, the full variable domain is DSGVTQTPKHLITATGQRVTLRCSPRSGDLSVYWYQQSLDQGLQFLIQYYNGEERAKGNILERFSAQQFPDLHSELNLSSLELGDSALYFCASSARGSGTEAFFGQGTRLTVV.

The gene calls are TRBV18 and TRBJ2-1; 8 positions match TRBD2. The length of the CDR3 is 15 residues. Germline CDR1 KGHSH, CDR2 LQKENI. Germline trimming cut 6 bases from V and 1 base from J; bases unmatched to any gene: 5. The CDR3 region is CASSPTGGSYNEQFF. Written as DNA, the CDR3 is TGTGCCAGCTCCCCAACGGGGGGGTCCTACAATGAGCAGTTCTTC. The complete variable domain, with remaining parts taken from reference TRBV18 and TRBJ2-1, reads NAGVMQNPRHLVRRRGQEARLRCSPMKGHSHVYWYRQLPEEGLKFMVYLQKENIIDESGMPKERFSAEFPKEGPSILRIQQVVRGDSAAYFCASSPTGGSYNEQFFGPGTRLTVL.

The CDR3 protein is CATRLQGTNTEAFF. CDR3 sequence (DNA): TGTGCCACCAGACTCCAGGGGACGAACACTGAAGCTTTCTTT. The chain uses TRBV2 and TRBJ1-1; D possibly corresponds to TRBD1 (6 bases). Trimming took off 10 bases at V and 1 base at J, with 16 bases between the two ends. The CDR3 sequence is 14 residues long. Germline CDR1 SNHLY, CDR2 FYNNEI.

This clone was recorded once. This chain links TRBV4-1 with TRBJ1-5; D is unclear. The V end lost 3 bases, the J end lost 0 bases, and 9 bases lay between the germline ends. The CDR3 totals 15 residues. Germline V lookup: CDR1 MGHRA, CDR2 YSYEKL. The CDR3 sequence: CASSQTGDSNQPQHF. As DNA, the CDR3 is TGCGCCAGCAGCCAGACCGGAGATAGCAATCAGCCCCAGCATTTT.

This clone has more than one count but fewer than ten. This rearrangement joins TRBV28 to TRBJ1-6; no definite D call. Germline loops: CDR1 MDHEN, CDR2 SYDVKM. Trimming took off 4 bases at V and 7 bases at J, with 17 bases between the two ends. CDR3 length: 16 residues. The CDR3 DNA is TGTGCCAGCAGTTCCCACCCCCGGGTGGTGAATTCACCCCTCCACTTT. Residues: CASSSHPRVVNSPLHF.

This clone was found once. This chain links TRBV2 with TRBJ2-5, with TRBD2 matching over 9 bases. The V gene end was trimmed by 4 bases and the J gene end by 5 bases; junction bases not matched to a gene: 2. Per germline, CDR1 SNHLY and CDR2 FYNNEI. CDR3 length: 13 residues. The CDR3 DNA follows: TGTGCCAGCAGTGGCGGGGGGGGTGAGACCCAGTACTTC. It encodes CASSGGGGETQYF.

V gene TRBV5-5 combines with J gene TRBJ2-7; no clear D gene. V was trimmed by 5 bases and J by 6 bases, leaving 12 bases between them. CDR1 SGHKS and CDR2 YYEKEE come from the germline V gene (reference sequence). The CDR3 sequence is 12 residues long. The CDR3 DNA sequence: TGTGCCAGCAGTCAAAATTGGGCCGAGCAGTACTTC. Its protein is CASSQNWAEQYF.

The chain couples TRBV10-3 to TRBJ2-2; perhaps TRBD2 as D (6 bases). This CDR3 has 15 amino acids. Germline lookup yields CDR1 ENHRY and CDR2 SYGVKD. V gave up 2 bases and J gave up 4 bases, with 11 bases separating them. CDR3 DNA sequence: TGTGCCATCAGTGAGGTGGGGGGAAGCACCGGGGAGCTGTTTTTT. This codes for CAISEVGGSTGELFF.

This chain links TRBV19 with TRBJ1-2; 7 bases align to TRBD1. V was clipped by 3 bases and J by 0 bases; unmatched bases: 4. CDR3 length equals 15 residues. The germline gives CDR1 LNHDA, CDR2 SQIVND (reference sequence). The CDR3 is CASSMLGQANYGYTF. The CDR3 nucleotides read TGTGCCAGTAGTATGTTAGGACAGGCTAACTATGGCTACACCTTC.

The V and J genes are TRBV9 and TRBJ2-1; 11 nucleotides align to TRBD2. The J segment lost 5 bases and the V segment lost 4 bases, leaving 11 bases of the junction unmatched. This CDR3 contains 17 residues. The germline gives CDR1 SGDLS, CDR2 YYNGEE. The CDR3 DNA is TGTGCCAGCAGCCCTATCAAGCCGGGACTAGCGGACAATGAGCAGTTCTTC. Translating it yields CASSPIKPGLADNEQFF.